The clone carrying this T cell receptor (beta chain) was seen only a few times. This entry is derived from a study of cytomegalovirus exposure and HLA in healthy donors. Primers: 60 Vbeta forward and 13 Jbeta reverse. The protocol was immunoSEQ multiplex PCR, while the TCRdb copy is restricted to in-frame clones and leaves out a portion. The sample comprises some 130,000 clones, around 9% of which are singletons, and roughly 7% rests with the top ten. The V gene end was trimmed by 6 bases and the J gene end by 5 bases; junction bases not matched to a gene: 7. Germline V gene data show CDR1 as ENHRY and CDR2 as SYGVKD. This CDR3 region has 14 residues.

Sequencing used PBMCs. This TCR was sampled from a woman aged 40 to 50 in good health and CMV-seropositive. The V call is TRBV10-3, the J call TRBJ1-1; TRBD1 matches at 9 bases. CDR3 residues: CAIRYGTGWTEAFF. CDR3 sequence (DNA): TGTGCCATCAGATACGGGACAGGGTGGACTGAAGCTTTCTTT.